The T cell receptor beta chain described here comes from a study of blood T cells in healthy people across ages. Primed by a sample-barcoded 5' primer and a J-beta primer mix, a second PCR proceeded for about 6 to 12 cycles. TCRdb passed the 5' RACE reads through MiXCR, listing each CDR3 protein once. The sample carries 1.2 million to 1.5 million distinct CDR3 sequences, 42% recorded once. The J segment lost 4 bases and the V segment lost 0 bases, leaving 12 bases of the junction unmatched. Germline V gene lookup returns CDR1 DFQATT and CDR2 SNEGSKA (reference sequence). The CDR3 consists of 18 residues. This clonotype was counted a few times.

Sequenced input: blood. The rearrangement uses TRBV20-1 and TRBJ2-1; 10 positions match TRBD2. The receptor was derived from a woman younger than 35 in good health. The CDR3, as DNA: TGCAGTGCTAGAGATGCCCCCCTAACTAGCGGGATTTACAATGAGCAGTTCTTC. Its protein product is CSARDAPLTSGIYNEQFF.